The clone carrying this TCR beta chain is termed medium-sized. The antigen is unknown. This sample is part of a study of cytomegalovirus exposure and HLA in healthy donors. The CDR3 length is 15 residues. The germline CDR1 and CDR2 sequences are SGHNT and YYREEE (reference sequence). Trimming at V came to 4 bases and at J to 2 bases, leaving 5 bases not matched to a gene. Study results and limitations: Prior analysis indicated that the majority of TCR beta V segments exhibited productivity approximately 87% or approximately 30% of the time. Reports showed the classifier diagnosing cytomegalovirus status with high specificity and sensitivity. Most TCR sequences were uncommon, yet certain public TCRs appeared in many donors. A later analysis linked a missense DCLRE1C variant to TCR beta V- and J-gene trimming.

Vbeta (60) and Jbeta (13) primers were used in the PCR. Measured with immunoSEQ multiplex PCR; TCRdb has only the in-frame clones, and not every one. Of some 200,000 clones listed, just under 70% are singletons. The chain links TRBV5-4 to TRBJ1-2; 10 bases match TRBD1. Sequencing was performed on PBMCs. This sequence was found in a man in his forties or fifties in good health and CMV-seropositive. Here the CDR3 reads CASSMRGQGNYGYTF. The DNA of the CDR3 is TGTGCCAGCAGCATGCGGGGACAGGGGAACTATGGCTACACCTTC.